This TCR beta chain was recorded in a study of T cells expressing NK-cell markers. Overall study: Investigators obtained TCR beta repertoires from sorted CD3+CD56+NKG2C+, CD3+CD56+NKG2C- and CD3+CD56-NKG2C+ T cells.

It was by 5'RACE template switching with UMIs that TCR beta cDNA was made. With the 5' RACE reads reprocessed, TCRdb shows one record per CDR3 protein and no DNA. Its table lists fewer than 400,000 distinct CDR3 sequences. Sequenced: blood T cells: a sorted CD56 or NKG2C T cell subset, CD4+ or CD8+ T cells, or bulk PBMC T cells (not recorded which). This TCR derives from a man aged 18-75 years in good health.

The CDR3 region is CASSWTDGEKLFF. V gene TRBV9 combines with J gene TRBJ1-4; without DNA, the TCRdb call of TRBD1 cannot be checked. Germline CDR1 reads SGDLS; CDR2 reads YYNGEE. The CDR3 length is 13 residues.